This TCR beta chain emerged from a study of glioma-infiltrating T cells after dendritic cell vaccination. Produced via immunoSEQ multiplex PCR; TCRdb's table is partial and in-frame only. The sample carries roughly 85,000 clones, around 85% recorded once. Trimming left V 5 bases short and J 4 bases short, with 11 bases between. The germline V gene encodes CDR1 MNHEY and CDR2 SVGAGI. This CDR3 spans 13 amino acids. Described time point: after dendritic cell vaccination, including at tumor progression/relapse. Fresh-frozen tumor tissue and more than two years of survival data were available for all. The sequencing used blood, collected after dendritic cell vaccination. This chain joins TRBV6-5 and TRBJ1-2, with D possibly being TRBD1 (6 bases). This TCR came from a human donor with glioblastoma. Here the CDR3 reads CASSQTGSYGYTF. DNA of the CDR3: TGTGCCAGCAGTCAGACAGGCAGCTATGGCTACACCTTC.